This TCR beta chain originates from a study of blood T cell repertoires in COVID-19. Sequenced by immunoSEQ multiplex PCR; TCRdb stores in-frame clones only, minus some. The sample contains about 160,000 clones, about four fifths of which appear only once. Per the germline V gene, CDR1 is LNHDA and CDR2 is SQIVND (reference sequence). The CDR3 is 14 residues long. V gave up 6 bases and J gave up 7 bases; unmatched junction bases: 7. In its sample, this clone was seen a few times. Other DNA sequences in this specimen translate into the identical CDR3. The sequencing sample was made of PBMCs or T cells enriched from blood (not recorded which). This chain uses TRBV19 with TRBJ1-5; 9 nucleotides agree with TRBD1. This TCR came from a man aged 55 to 70 who had recovered from COVID-19. The chain's CDR3 is CASSPTGGGQPQHF. The DNA for the CDR3 is TGTGCCAGTAGCCCCACAGGGGGCGGGCAGCCCCAGCATTTT.